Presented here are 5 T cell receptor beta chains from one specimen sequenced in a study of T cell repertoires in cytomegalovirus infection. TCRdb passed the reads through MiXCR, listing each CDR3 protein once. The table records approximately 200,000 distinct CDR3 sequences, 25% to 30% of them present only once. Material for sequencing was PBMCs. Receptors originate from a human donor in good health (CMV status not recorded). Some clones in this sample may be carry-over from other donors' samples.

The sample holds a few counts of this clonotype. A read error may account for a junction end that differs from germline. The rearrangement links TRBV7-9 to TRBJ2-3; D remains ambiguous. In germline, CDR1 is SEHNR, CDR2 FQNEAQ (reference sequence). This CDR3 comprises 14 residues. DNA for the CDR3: TGTGCTAGCAGCTTGGGCAGACGCACAGATACGCAGTATTTT. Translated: CASSLGRRTDTQYF.

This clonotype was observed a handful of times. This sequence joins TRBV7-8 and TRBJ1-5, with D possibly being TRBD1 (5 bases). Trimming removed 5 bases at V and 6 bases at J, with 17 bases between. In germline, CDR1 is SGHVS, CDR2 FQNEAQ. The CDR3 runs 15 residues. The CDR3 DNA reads TGTGCCAGCAGCGCCCAGGGCGCGCTAGGTCAGCCCCAGCATTTT. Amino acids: CASSAQGALGQPQHF.

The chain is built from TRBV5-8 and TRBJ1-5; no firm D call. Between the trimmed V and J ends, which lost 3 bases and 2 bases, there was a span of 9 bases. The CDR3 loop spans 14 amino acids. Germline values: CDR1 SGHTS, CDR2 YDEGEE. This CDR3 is CASSSYNGNQPQHF. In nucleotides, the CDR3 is TGTGCCAGCAGCTCGTATAACGGCAATCAGCCCCAGCATTTT.

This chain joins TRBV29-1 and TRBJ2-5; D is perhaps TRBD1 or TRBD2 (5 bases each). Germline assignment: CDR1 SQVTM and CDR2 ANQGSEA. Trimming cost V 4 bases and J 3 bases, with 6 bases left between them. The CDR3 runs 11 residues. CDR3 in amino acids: CSVGGKETQYF. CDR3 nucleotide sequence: TGCAGCGTTGGGGGGAAAGAGACCCAGTACTTC. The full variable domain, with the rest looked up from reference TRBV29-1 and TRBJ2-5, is SAVISQKPSRDICQRGTSLTIQCQVDSQVTMMFWYRQQPGQSLTLIATANQGSEATYESGFVIDKFPISRPNLTFSTLTVSNMSPEDSSIYLCSVGGKETQYFGPGTRLLVL.

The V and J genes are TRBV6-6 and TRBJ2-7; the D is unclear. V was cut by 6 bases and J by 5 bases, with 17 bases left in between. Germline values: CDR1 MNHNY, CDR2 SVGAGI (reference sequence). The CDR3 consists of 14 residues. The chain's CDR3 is CASSYPGAGNEQYF. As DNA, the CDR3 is TGTGCCAGCAGCTACCCCGGCGCTGGGAACGAGCAGTACTTC.